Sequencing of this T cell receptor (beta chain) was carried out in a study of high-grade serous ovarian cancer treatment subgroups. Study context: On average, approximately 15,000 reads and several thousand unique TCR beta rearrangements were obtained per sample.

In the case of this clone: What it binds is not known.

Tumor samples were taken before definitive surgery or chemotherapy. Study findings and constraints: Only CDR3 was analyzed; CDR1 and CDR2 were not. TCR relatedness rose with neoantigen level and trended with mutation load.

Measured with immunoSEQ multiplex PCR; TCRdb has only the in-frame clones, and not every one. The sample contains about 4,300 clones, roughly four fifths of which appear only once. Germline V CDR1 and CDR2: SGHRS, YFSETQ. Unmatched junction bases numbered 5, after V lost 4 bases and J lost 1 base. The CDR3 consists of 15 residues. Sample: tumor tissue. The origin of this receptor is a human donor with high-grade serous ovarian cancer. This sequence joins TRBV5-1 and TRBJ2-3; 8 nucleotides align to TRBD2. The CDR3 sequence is CASSQLAEGTDTQYF. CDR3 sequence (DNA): TGCGCCAGCAGCCAACTAGCGGAGGGCACAGATACGCAGTATTTT.